The 31 T cell receptor beta chains presented below share a single source sample, sequenced in a study of blood T cell repertoires in COVID-19. Profiling relied on immunoSEQ multiplex PCR, and the TCRdb table lists in-frame clones only, not all of them. The table shows some 250,000 clones, with roughly 80% occurring only once. The sample comprised peripheral blood. These TCRs come from a man aged 55-75 years with acute or convalescent COVID-19.

V usage is TRBV11-2 and J usage is TRBJ2-1; 12 bases align to TRBD2. Germline V gene data show CDR1 as SGHAT and CDR2 as FQNNGV. The CDR3 sequence is 19 residues long. V was pared by 3 bases and J by 8 bases, with 17 bases of the junction left unmatched. The CDR3 region has the DNA TGTGCCAGCAGCTTCCCCGGAGGGGGCCTAGCGGGGGGGATAGATGAGCAGTTCTTC. Translation gives CASSFPGGGLAGGIDEQFF.

This sequence joins TRBV14 and TRBJ1-6; no firm D call. V shed 5 bases and J shed 11 bases, with 16 bases lying between them. This CDR3 region has 14 residues. Looked up from germline, CDR1 is SGHDN and CDR2 is FVKESK. Here the CDR3 reads CASSYTGVRTPLHF. The CDR3, as DNA: TGTGCCAGCAGCTACACCGGAGTTCGGACACCCCTCCACTTT.

The genes are TRBV10-3 and TRBJ1-2; 10 bases fit TRBD1. The CDR3 is 14 residues long. V gave up 7 bases and J gave up 6 bases; unmatched junction bases: 8. Germline CDR1 ENHRY, CDR2 SYGVKD. The CDR3: CAITGQGKGNGYTF. The CDR3 DNA reads as TGTGCCATCACGGGACAGGGGAAAGGCAATGGCTACACCTTC.

This chain joins TRBV5-4 and TRBJ2-1, with 10 bases matching TRBD2. Germline V gives CDR1 SGHNT, CDR2 YYREEE (reference sequence). After removal of 2 bases from V and 5 bases from J, the junction contained 7 bases not matched to a gene. The CDR3 contains 16 residues. The CDR3 here is CASSFSGRSWDNEQFF. In nucleotides, the CDR3 is TGTGCCAGCAGCTTTAGCGGGAGGTCTTGGGACAATGAGCAGTTCTTC.

The CDR3 DNA reads as TGTGCCAGCAGCCCATTGGGCTACACCTTC. Its translation: CASSPLGYTF. This chain joins TRBV7-6 and TRBJ1-2; no definite D call. This CDR3 has 10 amino acids. Germline assignment: CDR1 SGHVS and CDR2 FNYEAQ. V lost 5 bases, J lost 8 bases, and 6 bases lay in between.

The table lists this clone with a count of one. V and J are TRBV11-3 and TRBJ2-5, with 11 positions matching TRBD2. CDR1 is SGHNT, CDR2 YENEEA, per germline. The CDR3 runs 17 residues. The J segment lost 7 bases and the V segment lost 5 bases, leaving 15 bases of the junction unmatched. CDR3: CASSGGGTSGSHGTQYF. The DNA of the CDR3 is TGTGCCAGCAGCGGAGGGGGTACTAGCGGGAGCCACGGGACCCAGTACTTC.

Worth noting for this clone: At one end the junction does not follow the germline gene, possibly because of a read error. The V gene is TRBV25-1, the J gene TRBJ2-7; 10 bases map to TRBD2. The CDR3 runs 14 residues. Germline assignment: CDR1 MGHDK and CDR2 SYGVNS. CDR3 in DNA: TGTGCCAGCAGGAGTAGCGGGGGGTCCTCCGAGCAGTACTTC. This encodes CASRSSGGSSEQYF.

The chain uses TRBV7-6 and TRBJ2-7; the match to TRBD2 covers 13 bases. Germline assignment: CDR1 SGHVS and CDR2 FNYEAQ. V lost 5 bases to trimming and J lost 5 bases; unmatched junction nucleotides: 3. This CDR3 has 14 amino acids. CDR3 bases: TGTGCCAGCAGCCAGGGACTAGCGGGGAACGAGCAGTACTTC. Translation gives CASSQGLAGNEQYF.

The chain employs TRBV7-8 and TRBJ1-2; a possible D gene is TRBD1 (6 bases). Germline values: CDR1 SGHVS, CDR2 FQNEAQ. Trimming took 7 bases from V and 4 from J, leaving 16 bases between them. The CDR3 runs to 14 residues. The CDR3 protein is CASTPAGEGYGYTF. CDR3 nucleotide sequence: TGTGCCAGCACCCCGGCAGGGGAAGGCTATGGCTACACCTTC.

The rearrangement links TRBV5-4 to TRBJ2-1; 7 bases line up with TRBD2. CDR3 length: 15 residues. J gave up 5 bases and V 6 bases, and 11 bases lay outside the gene matches. CDR1 SGHNT and CDR2 YYREEE come from the germline V gene (reference sequence). In DNA, the CDR3 is TGTGCCAGCATCCAACGTGGGGGGGTCAACAATGAGCAGTTCTTC. It specifies CASIQRGGVNNEQFF.

The chain carries TRBV6-8 and TRBJ1-1, with no clear D. The CDR3 runs to 15 residues. Germline CDR1 and CDR2: MNHGY and SAAAGT. Trimming took 5 bases from V and 10 from J, leaving 23 bases between them. Here the CDR3 reads CASSTPPEPLPRAFF. Here the CDR3 DNA reads TGTGCCAGCAGTACCCCCCCGGAGCCACTGCCGAGAGCTTTCTTT.

This clone was seen a few times. The V and J genes are TRBV18 and TRBJ2-7; 7 bases agree with TRBD1. The CDR3 spans 14 residues. Per the germline V gene, CDR1 is KGHSH and CDR2 is LQKENI. Unmatched junction bases numbered 8, after V lost 8 bases and J lost 1 base. This CDR3 reads CASGRRDSSYEQYF. CDR3 DNA sequence: TGTGCCAGCGGACGCCGGGACAGTTCCTACGAGCAGTACTTC.

The J gene is TRBJ2-7, the V gene TRBV29-1; TRBD2 aligns across 7 bases. The ends lost 7 bases at V and 0 bases at J; junction bases unmatched: 0. The CDR3 contains 11 residues. Germline lookup yields CDR1 SQVTM and CDR2 ANQGSEA. The CDR3 protein is CSGTSSYEQYF. In DNA form, the CDR3 reads TGCAGCGGGACTAGCTCCTACGAGCAGTACTTC.

The V gene is TRBV19, the J gene TRBJ1-2; 7 positions match TRBD1. V lost 4 bases, J lost 3 bases, and 17 bases stayed unmatched. The CDR3 spans 18 residues. Germline V lookup: CDR1 LNHDA, CDR2 SQIVND (reference sequence). The CDR3 DNA is TGTGCCAGTAGTACCGAGACAGGGTTTTTACATAAGGACTATGGCTACACCTTC. Translated: CASSTETGFLHKDYGYTF.

CDR3 bases: TGTGCCAGTATGGCCTTACCAGGGGAAGCTTTCTTT. Protein product: CASMALPGEAFF. The genes are TRBV19 and TRBJ1-1, with a weak D call TRBD1 (5 bases). This CDR3 comprises 12 residues. V gave up 7 bases and J gave up 8 bases, with 14 bases separating them. Germline-derived CDR1 and CDR2 are LNHDA and SQIVND (reference sequence). Full variable domain (missing parts from reference TRBV19 and TRBJ1-1): DGGITQSPKYLFRKEGQNVTLSCEQNLNHDAMYWYRQDPGQGLRLIYYSQIVNDFQKGDIAEGYSVSREKKESFPLTVTSAQKNPTAFYLCASMALPGEAFFGQGTRLTVV.

The chain links TRBV27 to TRBJ2-1; D might be TRBD1 (5 bases). V was cut by 0 bases and J by 3 bases, with 12 bases left in between. Per the germline V gene, CDR1 is MNHEY and CDR2 is SMNVEV (reference sequence). The CDR3 extends over 16 amino acids. CDR3 residues: CASSLSGDGYYNEQFF. The CDR3 bases are TGTGCCAGCAGTTTATCAGGGGATGGGTACTACAATGAGCAGTTCTTC.

The chain joins TRBV7-2 to TRBJ2-5, with D maybe TRBD1 (5 bases). V shed 1 base and J shed 5 bases, with 11 bases lying between them. CDR1 SGHTA and CDR2 FQGNSA come from the germline V gene. This CDR3 spans 14 amino acids. Here the CDR3 reads CASSLGQTKETQYF. The CDR3 DNA reads TGTGCCAGCAGCTTAGGACAGACGAAGGAGACCCAGTACTTC.

This chain joins TRBV5-1 and TRBJ1-1; D perhaps matches TRBD1 (5 bases). The CDR3 is 14 residues long. The germline V gene encodes CDR1 SGHRS and CDR2 YFSETQ. Deletions cut 4 bases from V and 5 bases from J, with 15 bases between. CDR3 in amino acids: CASSPTGGRTEAFF. In DNA form, the CDR3 reads TGCGCCAGCAGCCCCACGGGGGGGAGAACTGAAGCTTTCTTT.

This clone was recorded a few times. Within the sample, other DNA sequences also encode this same CDR3. The rearrangement links TRBV29-1 to TRBJ1-1; no reliable D call. The CDR3 extends over 12 amino acids. CDR1 and CDR2 (germline): SQVTM, ANQGSEA. V was pared by 4 bases and J by 1 base, with 7 bases between. The CDR3 bases are TGCAGCGTTGTGAGAGGGAACACTGAAGCTTTCTTT. Translation: CSVVRGNTEAFF.

A single count supports this clone. This chain uses TRBV6-2 or TRBV6-3 with TRBJ2-3; 9 bases line up with TRBD2. This CDR3 spans 16 amino acids. V dropped 5 bases and J dropped 0; count of bases not matched to a gene: 6. The germline V gene encodes CDR1 MNHEY and CDR2 SVGEGT. The CDR3 reads CASSNRLAASTDTQYF. The CDR3 DNA sequence: TGTGCCAGCAGTAATAGACTAGCGGCCAGCACAGATACGCAGTATTTT.

The rearrangement joins TRBV19 to TRBJ2-7, with TRBD2 matching 10 bases. The CDR3 length is 14 residues. Germline V CDR1 and CDR2: LNHDA, SQIVND (reference sequence). Trimming removed 4 bases from V and 6 bases from J; junction bases left unmatched: 6. CDR3 sequence reads: CASSRLAGVIEQYF. CDR3 bases: TGTGCCAGTAGTAGGCTAGCGGGAGTGATCGAGCAGTACTTC.

V usage is TRBV18 and J usage is TRBJ2-5; possible D gene TRBD2, 6 bases. This CDR3 contains 14 residues. Germline CDR1 KGHSH, CDR2 LQKENI. V lost 4 bases, J lost 4 bases, and 13 bases lay in between. The CDR3 sequence is CASSQDGRGETQYF. As DNA, the CDR3 is TGTGCCAGCTCACAGGACGGGAGAGGAGAGACCCAGTACTTC. The entire variable domain, with the rest obtained from reference TRBV18 and TRBJ2-5, is as follows: NAGVMQNPRHLVRRRGQEARLRCSPMKGHSHVYWYRQLPEEGLKFMVYLQKENIIDESGMPKERFSAEFPKEGPSILRIQQVVRGDSAAYFCASSQDGRGETQYFGPGTRLLVL.

The V call is TRBV9, the J call TRBJ2-3; D is perhaps TRBD1 (5 bases). The V gene's germline CDR1 is SGDLS and CDR2 YYNGEE. V was shortened by 0 bases and J by 2 bases, with 13 bases between the two germline ends. The CDR3 runs to 16 residues. The CDR3, as DNA: TGTGCCAGCAGCGTAGGTTGGGCAGGGTCCACAGATACGCAGTATTTT. It codes for CASSVGWAGSTDTQYF.

The chain couples TRBV29-1 to TRBJ1-2; no firm D call. This CDR3 spans 13 amino acids. Germline V CDR1 and CDR2: SQVTM, ANQGSEA. V was clipped by 0 bases and J by 4 bases, with 9 bases between them. The CDR3 loop is CSVEDEGGYGYTF. Written as DNA, the CDR3 is TGCAGCGTTGAAGATGAGGGTGGCTATGGCTACACCTTC.

The V call is TRBV19, the J call TRBJ1-5, with TRBD1 identical over 7 bases. Germline CDR1 is LNHDA and CDR2 is SQIVND (reference sequence). This CDR3 has 14 residues. The junction had 7 bases not matched to a gene; V was cut back by 6 bases and J by 5 bases. The chain's CDR3 is CASSLQGTYQPQHF. The DNA of the CDR3 is TGTGCCAGTAGCCTACAGGGGACTTATCAGCCCCAGCATTTT.

The rearrangement uses TRBV4-3 and TRBJ1-2; TRBD1 agrees at 10 bases. The CDR3 is made up of 15 amino acids. CDR1 is LGHNA and CDR2 is YSLEER in the germline V gene. V trimming: 4 bases; J trimming: 4 bases; junction bases outside the gene matches: 6. DNA of the CDR3: TGCGCCAGCAGCCCAGACGGGACAGGGGTCTATGGCTACACCTTC. It is translated as CASSPDGTGVYGYTF.

The V and J genes are TRBV5-8 and TRBJ2-1, with 10 bases identical to TRBD2. CDR1 is SGHTS and CDR2 is YDEGEE in the germline V gene. The length of the CDR3 is 16 residues. Trimming at V came to 6 bases and at J to 3 bases, leaving 9 bases not matched to a gene. The CDR3 sequence is CASTTISGGFYNEQFF. CDR3 bases: TGTGCCAGCACTACCATTAGCGGGGGGTTCTACAATGAGCAGTTCTTC. The full variable domain, rest sourced from reference TRBV5-8 and TRBJ2-1, is EAGVTQSPTHLIKTRGQQATLRCSPISGHTSVYWYQQALGLGLQFLLWYDEGEERNRGNFPPRFSGRQFPNYSSELNVNALELEDSALYLCASTTISGGFYNEQFFGPGTRLTVL.

V gene TRBV6-5 combines with J gene TRBJ1-1; D ambiguous. Trimming removed 1 base at V and 0 bases at J, with 12 bases between. CDR3 length equals 16 residues. Germline V gene lookup returns CDR1 MNHEY and CDR2 SVGAGI. The CDR3 bases are TGTGCCAGCAGTTACTTGCCCGGGAGCCTGAACACTGAAGCTTTCTTT. This sequence encodes CASSYLPGSLNTEAFF.

The chain couples TRBV14 to TRBJ2-2, with 7 bases aligning to TRBD1. J lost 3 bases, V lost 4 bases, and 5 bases had no gene match. Germline CDR1 reads SGHDN; CDR2 reads FVKESK. The CDR3 contains 15 residues. The CDR3: CASSLETGYTGELFF. The CDR3 coding sequence is TGTGCCAGCAGCCTTGAGACAGGGTACACCGGGGAGCTGTTTTTT. The complete variable domain, with remaining parts taken from reference TRBV14 and TRBJ2-2, reads EAGVTQFPSHSVIEKGQTVTLRCDPISGHDNLYWYRRVMGKEIKFLLHFVKESKQDESGMPNNRFLAERTGGTYSTLKVQPAELEDSGVYFCASSLETGYTGELFFGEGSRLTVL.

The gene calls are TRBV7-8 and TRBJ1-6, with 9 positions matching TRBD1. The CDR3 is made up of 14 amino acids. Germline-derived CDR1 and CDR2 are SGHVS and FQNEAQ. The ends lost 5 bases at V and 10 bases at J; junction bases unmatched: 6. The CDR3 bases are TGTGCCAGCAGCCACGGACAGGGGCTATCACCCCTCCACTTT. As protein: CASSHGQGLSPLHF.

The chain joins TRBV6-6 to TRBJ2-2; 12 nucleotides match TRBD1. The V gene's germline CDR1 is MNHNY and CDR2 SVGAGI (reference sequence). J gave up 0 bases and V 5 bases, and 7 bases lay outside the gene matches. This CDR3 has 18 residues. This chain's CDR3 is CASSRRGQGAANTGELFF. DNA for the CDR3: TGTGCCAGCAGTCGAAGGGGACAGGGGGCTGCGAACACCGGGGAGCTGTTTTTT.